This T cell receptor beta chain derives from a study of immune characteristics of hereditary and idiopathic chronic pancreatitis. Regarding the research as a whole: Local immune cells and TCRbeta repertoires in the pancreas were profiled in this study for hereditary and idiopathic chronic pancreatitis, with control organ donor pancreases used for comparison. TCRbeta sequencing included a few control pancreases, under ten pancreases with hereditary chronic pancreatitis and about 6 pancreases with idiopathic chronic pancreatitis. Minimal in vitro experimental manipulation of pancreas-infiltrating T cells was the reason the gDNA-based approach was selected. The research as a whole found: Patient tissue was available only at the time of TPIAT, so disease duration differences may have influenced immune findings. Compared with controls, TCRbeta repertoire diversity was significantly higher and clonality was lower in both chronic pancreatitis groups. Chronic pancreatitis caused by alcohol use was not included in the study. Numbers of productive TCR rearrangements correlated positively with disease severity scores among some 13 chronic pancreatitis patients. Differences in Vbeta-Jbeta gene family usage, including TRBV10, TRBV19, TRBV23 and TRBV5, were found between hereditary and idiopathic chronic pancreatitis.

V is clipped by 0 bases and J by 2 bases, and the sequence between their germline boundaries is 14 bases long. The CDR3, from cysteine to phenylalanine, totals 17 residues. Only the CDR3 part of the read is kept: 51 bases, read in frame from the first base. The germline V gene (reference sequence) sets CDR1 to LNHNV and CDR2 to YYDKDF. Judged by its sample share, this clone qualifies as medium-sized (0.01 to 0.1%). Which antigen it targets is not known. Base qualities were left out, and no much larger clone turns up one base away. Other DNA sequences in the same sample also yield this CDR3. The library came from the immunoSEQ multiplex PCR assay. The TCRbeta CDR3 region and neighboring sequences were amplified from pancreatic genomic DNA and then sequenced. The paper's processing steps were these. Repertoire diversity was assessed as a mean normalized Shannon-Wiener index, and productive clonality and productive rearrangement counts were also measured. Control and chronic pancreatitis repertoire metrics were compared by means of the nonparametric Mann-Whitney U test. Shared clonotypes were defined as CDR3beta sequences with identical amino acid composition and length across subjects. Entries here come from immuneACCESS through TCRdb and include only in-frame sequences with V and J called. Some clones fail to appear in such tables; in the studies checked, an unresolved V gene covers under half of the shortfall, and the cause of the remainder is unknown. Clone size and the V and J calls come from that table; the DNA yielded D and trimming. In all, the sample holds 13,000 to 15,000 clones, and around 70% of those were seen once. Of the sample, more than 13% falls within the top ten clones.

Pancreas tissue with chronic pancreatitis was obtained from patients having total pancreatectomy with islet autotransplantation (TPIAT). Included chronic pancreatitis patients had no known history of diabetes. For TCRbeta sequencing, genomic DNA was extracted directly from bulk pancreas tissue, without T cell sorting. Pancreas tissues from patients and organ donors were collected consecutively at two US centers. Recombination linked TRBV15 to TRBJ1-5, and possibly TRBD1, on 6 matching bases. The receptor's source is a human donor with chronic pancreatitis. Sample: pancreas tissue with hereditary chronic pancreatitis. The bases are TGTGCCACCAGCAGAGATAGGGGCAGGGGAGGCAATCAGCCCCAGCATTTT. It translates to CATSRDRGRGGNQPQHF.